Shown below are 10 T cell receptor beta chains from a single sample sequenced in a study of graft-versus-host responses after intestinal transplantation (dated by TCRdb to the early 2020s). The library was made by the immunoSEQ multiplex PCR assay. Imported from immuneACCESS, the table was reduced by TCRdb to in-frame sequences with V and J called. These copies leave out some clones; in studies compared against another copy, an unresolved V gene accounts for under half, and the cause of the remainder is not known. The sample table lists about 6,700 clones, 89% of them with a count of one. The top ten clones comprise less than 5% of the sample. The sequencing used PBMCs, collected just under 85 days after transplant. These receptors all come from a human patient who received an intestinal transplant, so some T cells may come from the graft donor.

This clone was counted a single time. The V gene is TRBV5-1, the J gene TRBJ2-2; 7 nucleotides align to TRBD1. This CDR3 has 14 amino acids. In germline, CDR1 is SGHRS, CDR2 YFSETQ. Unmatched junction bases numbered 7, after V lost 4 bases and J lost 7 bases. CDR3 coding DNA: TGCGCCAGCAGCAGTCGACAGGGCAACGGGGAGCTGTTTTTT. This codes for CASSSRQGNGELFF.

This clone was seen a single time. The chain couples TRBV7-9 to TRBJ2-3, with TRBD2 identical over 14 bases. Unmatched junction bases numbered 12, after V lost 4 bases and J lost 3 bases. CDR1 is SEHNR and CDR2 is FQNEAQ in the germline V gene (reference sequence). The CDR3 is 19 amino acids. The CDR3 nucleotides read TGTGCCAGCAGCTACCGACCGGGACTAGCGGGGGAGAAGACAGATACGCAGTATTTT. It codes for CASSYRPGLAGEKTDTQYF.

CDR3 in amino acids: CASSVASGDTGELFF. The CDR3 DNA is TGTGCCAGCAGCGTAGCTAGCGGCGACACCGGGGAGCTGTTTTTT. V and J are TRBV9 and TRBJ2-2, with 7 bases matching TRBD2. There are 15 residues in the CDR3. The germline CDR1 and CDR2 sequences are SGDLS and YYNGEE. V dropped 0 bases and J dropped 3; count of bases not matched to a gene: 2.

The chain has TRBV27 and TRBJ2-1; no firm D call. This CDR3 contains 14 residues. Germline lookup yields CDR1 MNHEY and CDR2 SMNVEV (reference sequence). Deletions cut 7 bases from V and 2 bases from J, with 12 bases between. The CDR3 sequence is CASNPAFPYNEQFF. The CDR3 DNA follows: TGTGCCAGCAACCCAGCCTTCCCCTACAATGAGCAGTTCTTC.

The gene calls are TRBV5-1 and TRBJ1-4; D unclear. V was shortened by 0 bases and J by 0 bases, with 9 bases between the two germline ends. The CDR3 totals 16 residues. The germline CDR1 and CDR2 sequences are SGHRS and YFSETQ. CDR3 DNA: TGCGCCAGCAGCTTGGGCCCCGGGACAACTAATGAAAAACTGTTTTTT. This encodes CASSLGPGTTNEKLFF. The whole variable domain, filled in from reference TRBV5-1 and TRBJ1-4, reads KAGVTQTPRYLIKTRGQQVTLSCSPISGHRSVSWYQQTPGQGLQFLFEYFSETQRNKGNFPGRFSGRQFSNSRSEMNVSTLELGDSALYLCASSLGPGTTNEKLFFGSGTQLSVL.

This clone was observed a few times. Written as DNA, the CDR3 is TGCGCCAGCAGCTTGGGACAGGGGATTGGCACCGGGGAGCTGTTTTTT. Amino acid sequence: CASSLGQGIGTGELFF. This rearrangement joins TRBV5-1 to TRBJ2-2, with 8 bases lining up with TRBD1. The CDR3 runs 16 residues. Looked up from germline, CDR1 is SGHRS and CDR2 is YFSETQ. Losses at the gene ends were 0 bases for V and 4 bases for J; bases not matched to a gene: 5.

The rearrangement links TRBV29-1 to TRBJ2-1; 9 nucleotides agree with TRBD2. Trimming removed 4 bases from V and 10 bases from J; junction bases left unmatched: 5. The CDR3 covers 12 residues. Germline V gene lookup returns CDR1 SQVTM and CDR2 ANQGSEA. Here the CDR3 reads CSVGGRGGEQFF. Here the CDR3 DNA reads TGCAGCGTTGGCGGGAGGGGTGGCGAGCAGTTCTTC.

This sequence joins TRBV9 and TRBJ1-1; D remains ambiguous. CDR3 size: 14 residues. V lost 4 bases to trimming and J lost 4 bases, with 14 bases between them. Germline assignment: CDR1 SGDLS and CDR2 YYNGEE. The CDR3, as DNA: TGTGCCAGCAGCCCCGGTGGCGTGAGCACTGAAGCTTTCTTT. This gives the protein CASSPGGVSTEAFF.

The chain recombines TRBV28 with TRBJ1-1, with D unclear. Germline V gene sequence: CDR1 MDHEN, CDR2 SYDVKM. The CDR3 contains 13 residues. Trimming cost V 3 bases and J 4 bases, with 9 bases left between them. CDR3 DNA sequence: TGTGCCAGCAGTTTGAGGGAGCTCACTGAAGCTTTCTTT. It codes for CASSLRELTEAFF.

The chain is built from TRBV10-2 and TRBJ2-3; 7 positions agree with TRBD2. This CDR3 is 14 amino acids long. Per the germline V gene, CDR1 is WSHSY and CDR2 is SAAADI. V lost 7 bases, J lost 2 bases, and 6 bases stayed unmatched. The CDR3 here is CASTVERDTDTQYF. In DNA, the CDR3 is TGCGCCAGCACGGTCGAGCGGGACACAGATACGCAGTATTTT.